Below, 18 T cell receptor beta chains from the same sample are listed, as sequenced in a study of T cell changes during pregnancy in multiple sclerosis. The repertoire was sequenced with immunoSEQ multiplex PCR; TCRdb's copy has only in-frame clones and lacks some. The profile covers under 55,000 clones, with over 80% appearing a single time and about 10% taken by the ten largest. Sequencing was performed on CD8+ T cells from peripheral blood mononuclear cells, taken after pregnancy. The receptors originated from a female donor with multiple sclerosis, enrolled in a pregnancy study.

The V call is TRBV6-1, the J call TRBJ2-7; D is ambiguous. V lost 6 bases, J lost 9 bases, and 12 bases lay in between. This CDR3 comprises 11 residues. Germline CDR1 and CDR2: MNHNS and SASEGT. CDR3 sequence: CASRELGTQYF. In DNA, the CDR3 is TGTGCCAGCAGGGAGTTGGGTACGCAGTACTTC.

The DNA of the CDR3 is TGCGCCAGCAGCCCCACCCAATTACAGGCCTCCGGAACTGAAGCTTTCTTT. This encodes CASSPTQLQASGTEAFF. The V and J genes are TRBV4-1 and TRBJ1-1; TRBD1 is a possible D gene (5 bases). In germline, CDR1 is MGHRA, CDR2 YSYEKL. The CDR3 is 17 residues long. Trimming removed 4 bases from V and 5 bases from J, with 23 bases in between.

The chain has TRBV6-5 and TRBJ1-1; D is possibly TRBD1 (5 bases). Trimming took off 5 bases at V and 3 bases at J, with 16 bases between the two ends. Germline CDR1 reads MNHEY; CDR2 reads SVGAGI. This CDR3 is 15 amino acids long. In DNA form, the CDR3 reads TGTGCCAGCAGTCGCACACCCGACAGAGACACTGAAGCTTTCTTT. It codes for CASSRTPDRDTEAFF.

The V call is TRBV27, the J call TRBJ2-2; D is possibly TRBD2 (6 bases). This CDR3 has 13 residues. The germline gives CDR1 MNHEY, CDR2 SMNVEV (reference sequence). The V end was cut by 5 bases, the J end by 7 bases, with 11 bases between. This CDR3 reads CASSQGRGGELFF. CDR3 in DNA: TGTGCCAGCAGTCAAGGGCGGGGCGGGGAGCTGTTTTTT.

The chain uses TRBV9 and TRBJ2-3; TRBD2 matches at 11 bases. CDR3 length equals 17 residues. J gave up 1 base and V 0 bases, and 4 bases lay outside the gene matches. CDR1 and CDR2 (germline): SGDLS, YYNGEE. The CDR3 region has the DNA TGTGCCAGCAGCGTAGGTGAACTAGCGGGGGGCACAGATACGCAGTATTTT. Translated, it gives CASSVGELAGGTDTQYF.

This clone has only a few counts. This chain uses TRBV25-1 with TRBJ1-5, with D possibly matching TRBD1 (5 bases). V was pared by 1 base and J by 0 bases, with 13 bases between. CDR3 length: 17 amino acids. CDR1 is MGHDK and CDR2 is SYGVNS in the germline V gene. This CDR3 is CASSEFGGEDSNQPQHF. In DNA, the CDR3 is TGTGCCAGCAGTGAATTCGGGGGGGAGGATAGCAATCAGCCCCAGCATTTT.

This chain links TRBV5-1 with TRBJ1-2; 11 bases are a match to TRBD1. The V segment lost 3 bases and the J segment 8 bases; nucleotides outside the gene matches: 15. This CDR3 has 17 amino acids. CDR1 is SGHRS, CDR2 YFSETQ, per germline. Here the CDR3 DNA reads TGCGCCAGCAGCTCTCCGGGGACAGGGGGGCACTTGGGCGGCTACACCTTC. Its protein product is CASSSPGTGGHLGGYTF.

This CDR3 is CASSPRDNYEQYF. The DNA for the CDR3 is TGTGCCAGCAGTCCAAGGGACAACTACGAGCAGTACTTC. The chain links TRBV27 to TRBJ2-7, with D tentatively TRBD1 (6 bases). From germline, CDR1 is MNHEY and CDR2 SMNVEV (reference sequence). The V and J ends lost 5 bases and 3 bases respectively, with 11 bases between them. CDR3 length equals 13 residues.

For this clone: An end of the junction does not agree with germline; a read error may underlie this. This chain connects TRBV19 to TRBJ1-4; maybe TRBD1 (5 bases). The CDR3 contains 13 residues. Germline CDR1 and CDR2: LNHDA and SQIVND (reference sequence). The CDR3 reads CASSIDPTDSKSF. The CDR3, as DNA: TGTGCCAGTAGTATAGACCCGACAGACAGTAAGTCTTTT.

The rearrangement uses TRBV7-9 and TRBJ1-1; D might be TRBD1 (5 bases). V was shortened by 1 base and J by 4 bases, with 10 bases between the two germline ends. This CDR3 is built from 14 residues. Germline V gene sequence: CDR1 SEHNR, CDR2 FQNEAQ (reference sequence). CDR3 sequence reads: CASSLVGGGTEAFF. CDR3 nucleotide sequence: TGTGCCAGCAGCTTAGTGGGGGGGGGCACTGAAGCTTTCTTT.

This chain connects TRBV6-4 to TRBJ2-3; 8 bases are a match to TRBD2. The CDR3 contains 15 residues. Germline V gene sequence: CDR1 MRHNA, CDR2 SNTAGT. After removal of 4 bases from V and 4 bases from J, the junction contained 7 bases not matched to a gene. The CDR3 nucleotides are TGTGCCAGCAGTGCGGCGCGGGGGGACTCAGATACGCAGTATTTT. Its translation is CASSAARGDSDTQYF.

This rearrangement joins TRBV6-4 to TRBJ2-1; 12 bases match TRBD2. V lost 4 bases to trimming and J lost 8 bases; unmatched junction nucleotides: 9. CDR1 MRHNA and CDR2 SNTAGT come from the germline V gene. This CDR3 comprises 16 residues. The CDR3 DNA sequence: TGTGCCAGCAGTGGGTCTAGCGGGGGGGCTTCGGATGAGCAGTTCTTC. This encodes CASSGSSGGASDEQFF.

The rearrangement joins TRBV25-1 to TRBJ1-4; 10 nucleotides align to TRBD1. This CDR3 contains 14 residues. Losses at the gene ends were 6 bases for V and 8 bases for J; bases not matched to a gene: 6. Germline CDR1 MGHDK, CDR2 SYGVNS. The CDR3 nucleotides read TGTGCCAGCAGGACAGGGGGCTCCCTAGAAAAACTGTTTTTT. The encoded protein is CASRTGGSLEKLFF.

J is TRBJ2-3 and V is TRBV29-1; the D gene is possibly TRBD1 (5 bases). The V and J ends lost 3 bases and 1 base respectively, with 11 bases between them. Germline loops: CDR1 SQVTM, CDR2 ANQGSEA. This CDR3 region has 14 residues. The CDR3 region has the DNA TGCAGCGTTGATGGGCAGGGCGGCACAGATACGCAGTATTTT. Translated, it gives CSVDGQGGTDTQYF.

The chain uses TRBV27 and TRBJ1-3; the D gene is possibly TRBD1 (5 bases). This CDR3 has 14 amino acids. Germline CDR1 is MNHEY and CDR2 is SMNVEV (reference sequence). Between the trimmed V and J ends, which lost 2 bases and 1 base, there was a span of 6 bases. The DNA for the CDR3 is TGTGCCAGCAGTTTAGCAGGGTCTGGAAACACCATATATTTT. This gives the protein CASSLAGSGNTIYF.

The table lists this clone with a count of one. The chain is built from TRBV6-6 and TRBJ2-7, with D possibly TRBD2 on 6 matching bases. This CDR3 spans 16 amino acids. Germline lookup yields CDR1 MNHNY and CDR2 SVGAGI (reference sequence). V lost 4 bases to trimming and J lost 1 base, with 17 bases between them. The CDR3 sequence is CASSFPPGVLSYEQYF. Written as DNA, the CDR3 is TGTGCCAGCAGTTTCCCCCCGGGGGTACTATCCTACGAGCAGTACTTC.

V usage is TRBV5-4 and J usage is TRBJ2-5, with 7 bases identical to TRBD2. After removal of 1 base from V and 3 bases from J, the junction contained 6 bases not matched to a gene. Germline CDR1 and CDR2: SGHNT and YYREEE (reference sequence). The CDR3 runs 15 residues. CDR3 protein: CASSLRGTSEETQYF. CDR3 sequence (DNA): TGTGCCAGCAGCTTGAGGGGAACTAGCGAAGAGACCCAGTACTTC.

The V call is TRBV29-1, the J call TRBJ2-7; 7 bases line up with TRBD1. The trim removed 6 bases at V and 0 bases at J, leaving 5 bases unmatched. Germline V gene sequence: CDR1 SQVTM, CDR2 ANQGSEA. CDR3 length equals 13 residues. The CDR3 nucleotides read TGCAGCGTCAACCGGGACAGCTCCTACGAGCAGTACTTC. This codes for CSVNRDSSYEQYF.